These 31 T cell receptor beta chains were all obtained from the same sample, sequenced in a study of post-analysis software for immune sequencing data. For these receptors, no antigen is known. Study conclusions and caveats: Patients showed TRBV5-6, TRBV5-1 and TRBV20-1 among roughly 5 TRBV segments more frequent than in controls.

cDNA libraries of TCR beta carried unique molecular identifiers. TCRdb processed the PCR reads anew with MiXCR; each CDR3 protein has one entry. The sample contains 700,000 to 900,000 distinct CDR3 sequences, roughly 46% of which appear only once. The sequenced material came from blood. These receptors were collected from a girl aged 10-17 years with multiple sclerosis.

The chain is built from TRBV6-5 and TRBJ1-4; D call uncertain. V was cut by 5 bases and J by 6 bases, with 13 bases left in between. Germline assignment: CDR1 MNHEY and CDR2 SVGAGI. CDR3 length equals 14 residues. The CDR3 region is CASSEPGTHEKLFF. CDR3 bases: TGTGCCAGCAGTGAGCCGGGAACCCATGAAAAACTGTTTTTT.

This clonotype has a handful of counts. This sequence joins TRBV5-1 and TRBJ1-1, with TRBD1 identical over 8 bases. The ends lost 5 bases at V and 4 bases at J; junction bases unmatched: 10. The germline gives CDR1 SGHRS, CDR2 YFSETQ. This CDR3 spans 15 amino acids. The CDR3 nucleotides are TGCGCCAGCAGTCACGGACAGGGTGCGGGCACTGAAGCTTTCTTT. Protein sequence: CASSHGQGAGTEAFF.

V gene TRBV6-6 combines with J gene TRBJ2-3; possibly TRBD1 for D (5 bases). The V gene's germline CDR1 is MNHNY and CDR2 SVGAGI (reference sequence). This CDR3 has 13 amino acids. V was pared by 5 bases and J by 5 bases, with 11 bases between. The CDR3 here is CASSPSTEDTQYF. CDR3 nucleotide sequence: TGTGCCAGCAGTCCATCGACAGAAGATACGCAGTATTTT.

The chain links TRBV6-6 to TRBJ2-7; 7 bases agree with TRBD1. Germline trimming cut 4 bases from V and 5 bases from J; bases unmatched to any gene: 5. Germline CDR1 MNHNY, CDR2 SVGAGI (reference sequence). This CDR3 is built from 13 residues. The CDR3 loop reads CASSLGQTDEQYF. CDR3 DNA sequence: TGTGCCAGCAGTTTGGGACAGACAGACGAGCAGTACTTC.

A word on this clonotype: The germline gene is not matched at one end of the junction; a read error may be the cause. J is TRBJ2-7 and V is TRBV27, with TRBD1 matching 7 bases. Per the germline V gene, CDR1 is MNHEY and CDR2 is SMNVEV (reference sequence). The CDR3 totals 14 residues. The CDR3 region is CASSLGQSSYKQYF. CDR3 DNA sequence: TGTGCCAGCAGTTTGGGACAGAGCTCCTACAAGCAGTACTTC.

In nucleotides, the CDR3 is TGCAGTGCACCCATAGCGGGAGGGCCCCACGAGCAGTACTTC. This encodes CSAPIAGGPHEQYF. The genes are TRBV20-1 and TRBJ2-7; 11 nucleotides match TRBD2. Germline V CDR1 and CDR2: DFQATT, SNEGSKA (reference sequence). The CDR3 extends over 14 amino acids. V lost 6 bases to trimming and J lost 5 bases; unmatched junction nucleotides: 9.

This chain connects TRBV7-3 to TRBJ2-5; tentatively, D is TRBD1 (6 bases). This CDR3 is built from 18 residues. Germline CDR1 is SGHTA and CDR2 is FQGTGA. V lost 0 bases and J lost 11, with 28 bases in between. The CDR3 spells CASSLTGEQGSPNNEQYF. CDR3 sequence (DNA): TGTGCCAGCAGCTTAACTGGGGAACAGGGCTCCCCCAACAATGAGCAGTACTTC.

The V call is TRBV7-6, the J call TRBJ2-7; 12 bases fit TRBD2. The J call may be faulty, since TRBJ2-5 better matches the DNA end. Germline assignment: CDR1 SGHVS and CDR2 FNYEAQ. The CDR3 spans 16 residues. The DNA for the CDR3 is TGTGCCAGCAGCTTAGGACTAGCGGGAGTTAAAGAGACCCAGTACTTC. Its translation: CASSLGLAGVKETQYF.

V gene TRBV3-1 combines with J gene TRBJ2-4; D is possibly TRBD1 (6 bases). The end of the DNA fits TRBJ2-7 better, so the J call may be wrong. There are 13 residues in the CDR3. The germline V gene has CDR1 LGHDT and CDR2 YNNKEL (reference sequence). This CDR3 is CASSQQGKYEQYF. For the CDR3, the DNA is TGTGCCAGCAGCCAGCAGGGGAAGTACGAGCAGTACTTC.

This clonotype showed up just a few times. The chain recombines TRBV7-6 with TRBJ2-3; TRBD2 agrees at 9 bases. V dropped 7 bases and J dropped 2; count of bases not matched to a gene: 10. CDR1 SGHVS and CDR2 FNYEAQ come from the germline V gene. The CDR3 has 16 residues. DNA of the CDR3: TGTGCCAGCACCTTGACTAGCGGAGCTTTCACAGATACGCAGTATTTT. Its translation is CASTLTSGAFTDTQYF.

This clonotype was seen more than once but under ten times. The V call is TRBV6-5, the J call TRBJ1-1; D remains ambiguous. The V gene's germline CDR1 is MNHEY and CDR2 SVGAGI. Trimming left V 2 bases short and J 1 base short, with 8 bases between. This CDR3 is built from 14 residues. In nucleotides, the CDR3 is TGTGCCAGCAGTTACGCGCCGGGGAACACTGAAGCTTTCTTT. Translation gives CASSYAPGNTEAFF.

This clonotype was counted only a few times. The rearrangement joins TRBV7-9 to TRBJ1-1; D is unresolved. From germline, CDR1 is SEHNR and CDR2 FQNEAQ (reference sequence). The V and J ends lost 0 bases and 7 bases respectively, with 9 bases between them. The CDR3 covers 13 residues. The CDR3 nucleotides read TGTGCCAGCAGCTTAGCGATGGCAGGTGAAGCTTTCTTT. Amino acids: CASSLAMAGEAFF.

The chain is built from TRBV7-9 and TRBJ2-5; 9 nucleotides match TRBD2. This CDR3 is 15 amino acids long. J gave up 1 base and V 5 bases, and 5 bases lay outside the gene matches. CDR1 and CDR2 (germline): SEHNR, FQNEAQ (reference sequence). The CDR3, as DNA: TGTGCCAGCAGCATGACTAGCGGAGTCCAAGAGACCCAGTACTTC. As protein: CASSMTSGVQETQYF. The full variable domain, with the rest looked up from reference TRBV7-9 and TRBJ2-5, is DTGVSQNPRHKITKRGQNVTFRCDPISEHNRLYWYRQTLGQGPEFLTYFQNEAQLEKSRLLSDRFSAERPKGSFSTLEIQRTEQGDSAMYLCASSMTSGVQETQYFGPGTRLLVL.

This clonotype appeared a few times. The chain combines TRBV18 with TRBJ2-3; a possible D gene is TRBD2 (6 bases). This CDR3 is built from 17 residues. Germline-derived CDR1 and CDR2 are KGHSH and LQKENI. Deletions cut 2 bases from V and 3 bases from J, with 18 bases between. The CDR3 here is CASSPIASGYGTDTQYF. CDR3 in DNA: TGTGCCAGCTCACCAATCGCCAGCGGGTACGGGACAGATACGCAGTATTTT.

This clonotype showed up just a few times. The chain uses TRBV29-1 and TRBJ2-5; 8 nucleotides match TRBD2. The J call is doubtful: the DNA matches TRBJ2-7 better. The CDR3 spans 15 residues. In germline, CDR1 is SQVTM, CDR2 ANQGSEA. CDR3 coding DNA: TGCAGCTACTCTAAGTCGGGAGGGTCCCCCTACGAGCAGTACTTC. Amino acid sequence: CSYSKSGGSPYEQYF.

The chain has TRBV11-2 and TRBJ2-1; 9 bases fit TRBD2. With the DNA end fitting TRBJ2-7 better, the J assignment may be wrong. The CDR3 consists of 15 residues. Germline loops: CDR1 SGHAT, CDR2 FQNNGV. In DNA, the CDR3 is TGTGCCAGCAGTCGTAGCGGGAGTCGCAACAATGAGCAGTACTTC. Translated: CASSRSGSRNNEQYF.

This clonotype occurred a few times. CDR3 in amino acids: CASSPGGSGRAYNEQFF. In nucleotides, the CDR3 is TGTGCCAGCAGCCCAGGGGGTAGCGGGAGAGCCTACAATGAGCAGTTCTTC. The V and J genes are TRBV9 and TRBJ2-1, with 9 bases that match TRBD2. Looked up from germline, CDR1 is SGDLS and CDR2 is YYNGEE. The CDR3 totals 17 residues. With 4 bases clipped from V and 2 bases from J, the junction kept 10 bases outside the gene matches.

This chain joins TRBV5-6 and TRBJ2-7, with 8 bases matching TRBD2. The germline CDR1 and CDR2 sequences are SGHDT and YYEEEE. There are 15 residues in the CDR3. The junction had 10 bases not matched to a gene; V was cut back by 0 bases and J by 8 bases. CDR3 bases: TGTGCCAGCAGCTTGGCCGGAACGGGAGGGCCCAAGCAGTACTTC. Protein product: CASSLAGTGGPKQYF.

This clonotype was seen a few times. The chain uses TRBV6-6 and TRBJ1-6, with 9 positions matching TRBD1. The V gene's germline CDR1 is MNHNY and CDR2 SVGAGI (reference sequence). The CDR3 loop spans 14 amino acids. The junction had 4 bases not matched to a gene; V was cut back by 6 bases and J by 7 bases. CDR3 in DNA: TGTGCCAGCAGGACAGGGGGAGGGAATTCACCCCTCCACTTT. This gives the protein CASRTGGGNSPLHF.

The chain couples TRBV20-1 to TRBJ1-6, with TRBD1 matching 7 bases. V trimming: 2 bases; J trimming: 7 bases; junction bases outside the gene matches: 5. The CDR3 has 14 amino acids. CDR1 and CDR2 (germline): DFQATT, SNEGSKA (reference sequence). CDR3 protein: CSARRTGPNSPLHF. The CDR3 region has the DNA TGCAGTGCTAGACGGACAGGCCCAAATTCACCCCTCCACTTT.

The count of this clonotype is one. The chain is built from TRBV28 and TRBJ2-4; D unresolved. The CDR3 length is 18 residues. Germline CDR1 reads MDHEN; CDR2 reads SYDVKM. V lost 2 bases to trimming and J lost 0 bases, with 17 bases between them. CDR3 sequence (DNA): TGTGCCAGCAGTTTAGATGGAGCAGGACCGATAGCCAAAAACATTCAGTACTTC. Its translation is CASSLDGAGPIAKNIQYF.

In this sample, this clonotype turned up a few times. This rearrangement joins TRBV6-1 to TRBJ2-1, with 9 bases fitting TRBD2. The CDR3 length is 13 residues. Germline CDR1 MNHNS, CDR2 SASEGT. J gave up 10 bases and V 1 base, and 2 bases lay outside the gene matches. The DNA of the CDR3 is TGTGCCAGCAGTGAAGTGGCGGGAGGGGAGCAGTTCTTC. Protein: CASSEVAGGEQFF.

For the CDR3, the DNA is TGCGCCAGCAGCACTCCCACAGGGACGGATACGCAGTATTTT. It yields the protein CASSTPTGTDTQYF. This chain connects TRBV5-1 to TRBJ2-3; D possibly corresponds to TRBD1 (6 bases). The V and J ends lost 4 bases and 6 bases respectively, with 15 bases between them. Looked up from germline, CDR1 is SGHRS and CDR2 is YFSETQ. The CDR3 loop spans 14 amino acids. Full variable domain (remainder filled in from reference TRBV5-1 and TRBJ2-3): KAGVTQTPRYLIKTRGQQVTLSCSPISGHRSVSWYQQTPGQGLQFLFEYFSETQRNKGNFPGRFSGRQFSNSRSEMNVSTLELGDSALYLCASSTPTGTDTQYFGPGTRLTVL.

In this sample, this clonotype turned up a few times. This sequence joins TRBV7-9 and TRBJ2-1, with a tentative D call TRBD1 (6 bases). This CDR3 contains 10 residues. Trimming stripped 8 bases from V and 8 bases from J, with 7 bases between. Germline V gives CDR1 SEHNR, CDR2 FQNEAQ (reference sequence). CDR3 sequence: CASAGDEQFF. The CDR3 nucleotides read TGTGCCAGCGCAGGGGATGAGCAGTTCTTC. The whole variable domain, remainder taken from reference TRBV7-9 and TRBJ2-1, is DTGVSQNPRHKITKRGQNVTFRCDPISEHNRLYWYRQTLGQGPEFLTYFQNEAQLEKSRLLSDRFSAERPKGSFSTLEIQRTEQGDSAMYLCASAGDEQFFGPGTRLTVL.

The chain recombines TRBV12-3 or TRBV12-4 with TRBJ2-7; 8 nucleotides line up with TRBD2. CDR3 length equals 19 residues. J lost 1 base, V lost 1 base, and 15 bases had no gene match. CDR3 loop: CASSLEAAQLGGRSYEQYF. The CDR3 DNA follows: TGTGCCAGCAGTTTAGAGGCCGCCCAGTTGGGCGGGAGGTCCTACGAGCAGTACTTC.

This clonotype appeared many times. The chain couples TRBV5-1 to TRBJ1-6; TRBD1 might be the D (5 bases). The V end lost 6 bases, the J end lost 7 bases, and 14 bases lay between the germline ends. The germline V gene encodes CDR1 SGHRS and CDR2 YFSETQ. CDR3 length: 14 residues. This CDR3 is CASKDQGSNSPLHF. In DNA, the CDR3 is TGCGCCAGCAAGGACCAGGGTTCGAATTCACCCCTCCACTTT.

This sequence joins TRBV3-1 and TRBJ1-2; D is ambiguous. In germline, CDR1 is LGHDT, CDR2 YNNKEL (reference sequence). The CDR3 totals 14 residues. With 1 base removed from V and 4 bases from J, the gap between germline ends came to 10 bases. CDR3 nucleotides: TGTGCCAGCAGCCAAGGCGGCGGAGGCTATGGCTACACCTTC. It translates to CASSQGGGGYGYTF. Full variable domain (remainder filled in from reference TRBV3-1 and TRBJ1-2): DTAVSQTPKYLVTQMGNDKSIKCEQNLGHDTMYWYKQDSKKFLKIMFSYNNKELIINETVPNRFSPKSPDKAHLNLHINSLELGDSAVYFCASSQGGGGYGYTFGSGTRLTVV.

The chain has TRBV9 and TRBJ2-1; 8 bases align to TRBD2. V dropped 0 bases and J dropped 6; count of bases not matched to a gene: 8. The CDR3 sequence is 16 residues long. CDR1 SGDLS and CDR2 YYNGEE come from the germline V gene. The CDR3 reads CASSVAREGRSNEQFF. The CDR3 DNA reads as TGTGCCAGCAGCGTAGCTCGGGAGGGTCGCAGCAATGAGCAGTTCTTC. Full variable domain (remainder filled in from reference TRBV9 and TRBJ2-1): DSGVTQTPKHLITATGQRVTLRCSPRSGDLSVYWYQQSLDQGLQFLIQYYNGEERAKGNILERFSAQQFPDLHSELNLSSLELGDSALYFCASSVAREGRSNEQFFGPGTRLTVL.

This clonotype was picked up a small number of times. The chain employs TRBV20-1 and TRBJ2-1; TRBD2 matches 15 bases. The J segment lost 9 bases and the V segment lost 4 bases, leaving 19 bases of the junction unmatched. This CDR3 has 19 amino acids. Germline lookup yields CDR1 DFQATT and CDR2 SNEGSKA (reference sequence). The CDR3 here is CSANGNSRTSGRALGEQFF. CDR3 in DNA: TGCAGTGCTAACGGAAATTCGAGGACTAGCGGGAGGGCCTTGGGTGAGCAGTTCTTC.

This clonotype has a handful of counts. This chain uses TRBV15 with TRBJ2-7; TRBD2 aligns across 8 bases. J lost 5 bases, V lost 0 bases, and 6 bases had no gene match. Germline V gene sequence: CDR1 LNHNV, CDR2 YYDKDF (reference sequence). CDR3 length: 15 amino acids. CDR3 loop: CATSRDSGLANEQYF. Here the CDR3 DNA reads TGTGCCACCAGCAGAGATTCCGGACTAGCAAACGAGCAGTACTTC.

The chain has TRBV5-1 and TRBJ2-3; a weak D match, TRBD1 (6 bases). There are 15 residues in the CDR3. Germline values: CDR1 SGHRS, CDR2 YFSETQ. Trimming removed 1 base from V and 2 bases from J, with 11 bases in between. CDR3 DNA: TGCGCCAGCAGCTTGTTAGGACAGAACACAGATACGCAGTATTTT. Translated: CASSLLGQNTDTQYF.